Following are 11 T cell receptor beta chains from one sample sequenced in a study of cytotoxic CD8 clonotypes in ibrutinib-treated CLL. The data were produced by immunoSEQ multiplex PCR, yet TCRdb's version contains in-frame clones alone and is incomplete. The sample records fewer than 45,000 clones, approximately 51% being singletons. Material: PBMCs, obtained before ibrutinib treatment. These receptors originate from a human donor with chronic lymphocytic leukemia.

This clone was picked up a small number of times. The rearrangement links TRBV29-1 to TRBJ2-2; D call uncertain. V gave up 6 bases and J gave up 5 bases, with 19 bases separating them. The CDR3 is 15 residues long. CDR1 SQVTM and CDR2 ANQGSEA come from the germline V gene. The CDR3 protein is CSVRRSSERTGELFF. CDR3 nucleotide sequence: TGCAGCGTCCGAAGGTCGAGCGAAAGGACCGGGGAGCTGTTTTTT.

This CDR3 reads CASSGPSNSYEQYF. The CDR3 region has the DNA TGTGCCAGCAGTGGCCCCTCAAACTCCTACGAGCAGTACTTC. The V call is TRBV28, the J call TRBJ2-7; D call uncertain. Trimming took off 5 bases at V and 0 bases at J, with 11 bases between the two ends. This CDR3 has 14 amino acids. Germline lookup yields CDR1 MDHEN and CDR2 SYDVKM. Combining the CDR3 with reference TRBV28 and TRBJ2-7 gives the whole variable domain DVKVTQSSRYLVKRTGEKVFLECVQDMDHENMFWYRQDPGLGLRLIYFSYDVKMKEKGDIPEGYSVSREKKERFSLILESASTNQTSMYLCASSGPSNSYEQYFGPGTRLTVT.

A few counts support this clone. The chain combines TRBV10-2 with TRBJ2-5; D is undetermined. Between the trimmed V and J ends, which lost 6 bases and 3 bases, there was a span of 14 bases. Germline CDR1 and CDR2: WSHSY and SAAADI. CDR3 length: 14 amino acids. CDR3 protein: CASSHRPGEETQYF. CDR3 DNA sequence: TGCGCCAGCAGCCATAGACCCGGAGAAGAGACCCAGTACTTC.

This clone is a singleton in its sample. J is TRBJ2-1 and V is TRBV29-1; D gene uncertain. The CDR3 has 12 amino acids. Trimming took 3 bases from V and 5 from J, leaving 8 bases between them. CDR1 is SQVTM, CDR2 ANQGSEA, per germline. This CDR3 is CSVEGFHNEQFF. The DNA for the CDR3 is TGCAGCGTTGAGGGGTTCCACAATGAGCAGTTCTTC.

The chain recombines TRBV7-9 with TRBJ1-4; D is uncertain. There are 16 residues in the CDR3. V was trimmed by 0 bases and J by 0 bases, leaving 8 bases between them. The germline gives CDR1 SEHNR, CDR2 FQNEAQ (reference sequence). Here the CDR3 reads CASSLAQTATNEKLFF. The CDR3 DNA sequence: TGTGCCAGCAGCTTAGCCCAAACAGCAACTAATGAAAAACTGTTTTTT.

This chain uses TRBV11-1 with TRBJ1-1, with 7 bases lining up with TRBD1. The CDR3 extends over 14 amino acids. In germline, CDR1 is SGHAT, CDR2 FQDESV (reference sequence). V lost 3 bases to trimming and J lost 2 bases; unmatched junction nucleotides: 3. The CDR3 loop reads CASSFGTANTEAFF. The CDR3 DNA reads TGTGCCAGCAGCTTCGGGACAGCTAACACTGAAGCTTTCTTT.

This clone has a handful of counts. The V gene is TRBV5-4, the J gene TRBJ2-5, with D possibly TRBD2 on 6 matching bases. Trimming pared 0 bases from V and 4 bases from J, leaving 13 bases between. Germline CDR1 is SGHNT and CDR2 is YYREEE (reference sequence). CDR3 length: 15 amino acids. The CDR3 is CASSLGGASIETQYF. In DNA form, the CDR3 reads TGTGCCAGCAGCTTGGGCGGGGCCTCGATAGAGACCCAGTACTTC.

Sample share makes this clone medium-sized. J is TRBJ1-5 and V is TRBV2; D is undetermined. The CDR3 runs 12 residues. The germline gives CDR1 SNHLY, CDR2 FYNNEI. Trimming cost V 6 bases and J 4 bases, with 7 bases left between them. The DNA of the CDR3 is TGTGCCAGCAGCCCGGGGAATCAGCCCCAGCATTTT. Encoded protein: CASSPGNQPQHF. The variable domain in full, completed from reference TRBV2 and TRBJ1-5, reads EPEVTQTPSHQVTQMGQEVILRCVPISNHLYFYWYRQILGQKVEFLVSFYNNEISEKSEIFDDQFSVERPDGSNFTLKIRSTKLEDSAMYFCASSPGNQPQHFGDGTRLSIL.

The rearrangement links TRBV6-6 to TRBJ2-1; 8 positions agree with TRBD2. The CDR3 extends over 15 amino acids. The V gene end was trimmed by 5 bases and the J gene end by 4 bases; junction bases not matched to a gene: 7. CDR1 is MNHNY and CDR2 is SVGAGI in the germline V gene (reference sequence). The CDR3 protein is CASSPPGGPYNEQFF. In nucleotides, the CDR3 is TGTGCCAGCAGTCCACCGGGGGGGCCGTACAATGAGCAGTTCTTC.

This rearrangement joins TRBV28 to TRBJ1-2, with TRBD1 identical over 8 bases. The CDR3 has 16 residues. V trimming: 2 bases; J trimming: 1 base; junction bases outside the gene matches: 6. The germline gives CDR1 MDHEN, CDR2 SYDVKM. The CDR3 nucleotides read TGTGCCAGCAGTTTAACAGGGGGTGGAAGTAACTATGGCTACACCTTC. Translating it yields CASSLTGGGSNYGYTF.

This chain joins TRBV6-1 and TRBJ1-4; TRBD1 agrees at 7 bases. The V gene end was trimmed by 7 bases and the J gene end by 7 bases; junction bases not matched to a gene: 6. Germline V gene data show CDR1 as MNHNS and CDR2 as SASEGT. The CDR3 sequence is 13 residues long. The chain's CDR3 is CASIRQGGEKLFF. CDR3 in DNA: TGTGCCAGCATACGACAGGGTGGTGAAAAACTGTTTTTT.